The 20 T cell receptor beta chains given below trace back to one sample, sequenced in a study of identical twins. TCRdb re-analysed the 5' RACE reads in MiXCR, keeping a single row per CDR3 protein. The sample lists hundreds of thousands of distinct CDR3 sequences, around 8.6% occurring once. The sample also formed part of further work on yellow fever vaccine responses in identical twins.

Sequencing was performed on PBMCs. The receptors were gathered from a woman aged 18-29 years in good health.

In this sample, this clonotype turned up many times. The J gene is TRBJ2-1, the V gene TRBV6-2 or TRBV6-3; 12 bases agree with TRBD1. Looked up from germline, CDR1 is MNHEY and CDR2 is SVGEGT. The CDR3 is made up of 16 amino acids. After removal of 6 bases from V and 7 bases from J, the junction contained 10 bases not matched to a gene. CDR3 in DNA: TGTGCCAGCAGGCAGAGCCCGGGACAGGGGGCAAATGAGCAGTTCTTC. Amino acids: CASRQSPGQGANEQFF.

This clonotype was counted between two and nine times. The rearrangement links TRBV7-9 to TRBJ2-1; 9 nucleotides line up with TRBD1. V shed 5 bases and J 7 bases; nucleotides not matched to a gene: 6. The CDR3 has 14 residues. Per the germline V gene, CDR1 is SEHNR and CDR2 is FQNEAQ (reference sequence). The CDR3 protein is CASSTGTGYNEQFF. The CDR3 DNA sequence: TGTGCCAGCAGCACGGGGACAGGGTATAATGAGCAGTTCTTC.

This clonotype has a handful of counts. In DNA, the CDR3 is TGCGCCAGCAGCTTGGGATCGGGACAGGCATACGAGCAGTACTTC. Amino acids: CASSLGSGQAYEQYF. The chain combines TRBV5-1 with TRBJ2-7, with 8 positions matching TRBD1. The CDR3 consists of 15 residues. The germline CDR1 and CDR2 sequences are SGHRS and YFSETQ. The ends lost 0 bases at V and 4 bases at J; junction bases unmatched: 6.

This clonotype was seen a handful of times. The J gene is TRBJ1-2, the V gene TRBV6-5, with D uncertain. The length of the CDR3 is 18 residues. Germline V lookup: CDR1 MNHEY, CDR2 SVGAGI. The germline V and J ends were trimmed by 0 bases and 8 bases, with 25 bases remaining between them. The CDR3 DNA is TGTGCCAGCAGTTACTCCCCCGGGTCCGCAGCCAATAGCGGGGGCTACACCTTC. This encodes CASSYSPGSAANSGGYTF.

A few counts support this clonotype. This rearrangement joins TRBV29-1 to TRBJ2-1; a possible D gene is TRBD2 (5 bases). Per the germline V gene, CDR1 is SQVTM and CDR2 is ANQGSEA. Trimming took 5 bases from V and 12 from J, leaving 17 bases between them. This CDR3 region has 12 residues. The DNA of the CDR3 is TGCAGCGTTCCGGTGGACTCGTCCAGGCAGTTCTTC. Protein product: CSVPVDSSRQFF.

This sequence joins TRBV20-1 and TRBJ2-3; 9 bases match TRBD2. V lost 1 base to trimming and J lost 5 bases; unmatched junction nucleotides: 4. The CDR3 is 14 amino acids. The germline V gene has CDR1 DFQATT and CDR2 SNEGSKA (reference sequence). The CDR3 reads CSARVLAGLDTQYF. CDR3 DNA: TGCAGTGCTAGAGTTCTAGCGGGACTAGATACGCAGTATTTT.

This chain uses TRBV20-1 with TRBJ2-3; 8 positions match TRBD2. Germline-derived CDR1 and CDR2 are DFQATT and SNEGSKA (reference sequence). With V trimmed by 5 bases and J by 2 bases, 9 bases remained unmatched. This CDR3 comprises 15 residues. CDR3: CSAYTGGTNTDTQYF. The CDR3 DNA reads TGCAGTGCTTATACGGGAGGGACTAACACAGATACGCAGTATTTT.

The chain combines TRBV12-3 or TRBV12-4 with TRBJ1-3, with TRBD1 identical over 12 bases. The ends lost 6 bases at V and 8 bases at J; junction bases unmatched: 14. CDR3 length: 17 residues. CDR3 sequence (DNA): TGTGCCAGCAGCCCTTCCGGGACAGGGGGCTATGGGGACACCATATATTTT. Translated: CASSPSGTGGYGDTIYF.

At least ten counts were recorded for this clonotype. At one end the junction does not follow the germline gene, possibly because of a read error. The CDR3 DNA follows: TGTGCCAGCAGCCTCGTAGCGGGGACCTACAATGAGCAGTTCTTC. This sequence encodes CASSLVAGTYNEQFF. The chain joins TRBV5-1 to TRBJ2-1; 8 bases line up with TRBD2. The CDR3 covers 15 residues. Germline V gives CDR1 SGHRS, CDR2 YFSETQ. The full variable domain, rest sourced from reference TRBV5-1 and TRBJ2-1, is KAGVTQTPRYLIKTRGQQVTLSCSPISGHRSVSWYQQTPGQGLQFLFEYFSETQRNKGNFPGRFSGRQFSNSRSEMNVSTLELGDSALYLCASSLVAGTYNEQFFGPGTRLTVL.

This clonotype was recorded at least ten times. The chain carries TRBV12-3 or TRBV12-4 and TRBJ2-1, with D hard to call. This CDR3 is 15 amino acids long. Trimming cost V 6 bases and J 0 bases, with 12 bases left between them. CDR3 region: CASSPRVSSYNEQFF. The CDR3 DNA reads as TGTGCCAGCAGCCCACGGGTAAGCTCCTACAATGAGCAGTTCTTC.

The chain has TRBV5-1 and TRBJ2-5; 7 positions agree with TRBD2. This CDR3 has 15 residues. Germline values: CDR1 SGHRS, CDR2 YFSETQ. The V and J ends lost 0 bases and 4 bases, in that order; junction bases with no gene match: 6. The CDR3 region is CASSLATSDLETQYF. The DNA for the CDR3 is TGCGCCAGCAGCTTGGCTACTAGCGACCTAGAGACCCAGTACTTC.

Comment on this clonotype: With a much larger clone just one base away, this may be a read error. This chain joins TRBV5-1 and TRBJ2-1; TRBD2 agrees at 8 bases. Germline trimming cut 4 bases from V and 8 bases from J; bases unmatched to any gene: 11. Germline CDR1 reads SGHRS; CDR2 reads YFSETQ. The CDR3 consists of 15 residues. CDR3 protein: CASSITGLAGDEQFF. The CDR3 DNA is TGCGCCAGCAGCATCACAGGTCTAGCGGGCGATGAGCAGTTCTTC.

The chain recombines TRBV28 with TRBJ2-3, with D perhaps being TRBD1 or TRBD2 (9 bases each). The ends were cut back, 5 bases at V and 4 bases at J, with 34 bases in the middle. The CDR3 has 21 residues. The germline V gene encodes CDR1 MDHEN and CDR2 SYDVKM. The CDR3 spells CASSPYIRGQGLAGSPDTQYF. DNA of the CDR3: TGTGCCAGCAGTCCATACATCCGGGGACAGGGCCTAGCGGGGTCACCAGATACGCAGTATTTT.

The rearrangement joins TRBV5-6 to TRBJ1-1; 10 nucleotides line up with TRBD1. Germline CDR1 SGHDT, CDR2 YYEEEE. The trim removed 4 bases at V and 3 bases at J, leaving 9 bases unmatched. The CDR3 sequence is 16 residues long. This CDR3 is CASSTRQGAWDTEAFF. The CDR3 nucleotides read TGTGCCAGCAGCACGCGACAGGGGGCTTGGGACACTGAAGCTTTCTTT. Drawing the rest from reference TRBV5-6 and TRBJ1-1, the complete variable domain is DAGVTQSPTHLIKTRGQQVTLRCSPKSGHDTVSWYQQALGQGPQFIFQYYEEEERQRGNFPDRFSGHQFPNYSSELNVNALLLGDSALYLCASSTRQGAWDTEAFFGQGTRLTVV.

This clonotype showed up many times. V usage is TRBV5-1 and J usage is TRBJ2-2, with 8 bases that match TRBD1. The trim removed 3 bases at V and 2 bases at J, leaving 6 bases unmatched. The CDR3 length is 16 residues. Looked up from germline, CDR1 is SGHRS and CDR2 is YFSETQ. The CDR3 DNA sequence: TGCGCCAGCAGCTGGTCCGGGACAGGCAACACCGGGGAGCTGTTTTTT. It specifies CASSWSGTGNTGELFF.

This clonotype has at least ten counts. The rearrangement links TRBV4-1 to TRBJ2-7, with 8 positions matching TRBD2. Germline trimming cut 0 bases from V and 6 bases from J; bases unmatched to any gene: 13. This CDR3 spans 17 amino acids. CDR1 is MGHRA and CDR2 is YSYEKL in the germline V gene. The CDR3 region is CASSQEGSGSAVREQYF. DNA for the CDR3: TGCGCCAGCAGCCAAGAAGGGAGCGGGAGTGCCGTTCGCGAGCAGTACTTC.

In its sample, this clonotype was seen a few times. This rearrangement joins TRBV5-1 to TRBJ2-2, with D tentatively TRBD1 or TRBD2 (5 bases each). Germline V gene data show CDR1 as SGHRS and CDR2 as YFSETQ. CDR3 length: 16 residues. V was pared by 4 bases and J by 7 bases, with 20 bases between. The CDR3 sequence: CASSPNGLPQGGELFF. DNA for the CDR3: TGCGCCAGCAGCCCCAACGGACTTCCTCAGGGCGGGGAGCTGTTTTTT.

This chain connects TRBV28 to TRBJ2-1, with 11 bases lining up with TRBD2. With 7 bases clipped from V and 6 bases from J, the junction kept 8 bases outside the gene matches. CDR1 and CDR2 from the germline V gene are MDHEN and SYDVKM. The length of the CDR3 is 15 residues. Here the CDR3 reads CASTTSGSVFNEQFF. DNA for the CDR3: TGTGCCAGCACCACTAGCGGGAGTGTCTTCAATGAGCAGTTCTTC.

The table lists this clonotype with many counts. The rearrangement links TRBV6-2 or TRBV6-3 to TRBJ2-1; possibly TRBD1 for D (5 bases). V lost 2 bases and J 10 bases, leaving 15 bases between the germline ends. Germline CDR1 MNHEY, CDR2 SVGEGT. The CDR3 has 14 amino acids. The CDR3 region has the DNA TGTGCCAGCAGTTACCGCATCCAGGGTGCCGAGCAGTTCTTC. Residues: CASSYRIQGAEQFF.

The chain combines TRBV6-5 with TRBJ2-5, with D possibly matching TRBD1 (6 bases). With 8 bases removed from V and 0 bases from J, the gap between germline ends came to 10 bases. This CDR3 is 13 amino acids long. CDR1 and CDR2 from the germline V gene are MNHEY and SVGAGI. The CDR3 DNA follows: TGTGCCAGCGGGACACCGTACCAAGAGACCCAGTACTTC. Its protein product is CASGTPYQETQYF.